These 18 T cell receptor beta chains share one sample of origin, sequenced in a study of T cell responses to AZD1222 COVID-19 vaccine. Repertoires were generated with immunoSEQ multiplex PCR, while TCRdb's copy carries only in-frame clones and drops some. The sample comprises some 150,000 clones, around 88% of which are singletons, and approximately 2.3% rests with the top ten. Specimen: peripheral blood, collected on day 0 of AZD1222 vaccination. The receptors originated from an adult in good health.

This rearrangement joins TRBV27 to TRBJ1-6; TRBD1 agrees at 10 bases. With 6 bases clipped from V and 10 bases from J, the junction kept 9 bases outside the gene matches. The germline CDR1 and CDR2 sequences are MNHEY and SMNVEV (reference sequence). CDR3 length: 15 amino acids. The CDR3 loop reads CASSPRGQGFSPLHF. CDR3 DNA: TGTGCCAGCAGCCCCCGGGGACAGGGGTTCTCACCCCTCCACTTT.

The V gene is TRBV27, the J gene TRBJ2-7; a possible D gene is TRBD2 (5 bases). There are 12 residues in the CDR3. V was clipped by 7 bases and J by 4 bases, with 11 bases between them. The germline V gene has CDR1 MNHEY and CDR2 SMNVEV (reference sequence). The CDR3 nucleotides are TGTGCCAGCACTGGGAGCTCGTACGAGCAGTACTTC. This gives the protein CASTGSSYEQYF.

CDR3 sequence: CASTPAGSNYGYTF. As DNA, the CDR3 is TGTGCCAGCACCCCTGCAGGTTCTAACTATGGCTACACCTTC. This rearrangement joins TRBV7-9 to TRBJ1-2; D remains unclear. CDR1 SEHNR and CDR2 FQNEAQ come from the germline V gene (reference sequence). Trimming pared 7 bases from V and 0 bases from J, leaving 12 bases between. The CDR3 spans 14 residues.

The chain joins TRBV5-5 to TRBJ2-7, with TRBD2 matching over 16 bases. After removal of 3 bases from V and 0 bases from J, the junction contained 6 bases not matched to a gene. CDR3 length: 18 amino acids. Germline loops: CDR1 SGHKS, CDR2 YYEKEE (reference sequence). The CDR3 nucleotides are TGTGCCAGCAGCTCGGGACTAGCGGGAGGGCGCAACTCCTACGAGCAGTACTTC. Translation: CASSSGLAGGRNSYEQYF.

The CDR3 loop is CATSRPSRANTEAFF. CDR3 bases: TGTGCCACCAGCAGACCTTCCCGGGCGAACACTGAAGCTTTCTTT. This chain uses TRBV15 with TRBJ1-1; D not certain. CDR1 and CDR2 (germline): LNHNV, YYDKDF (reference sequence). Deletions cut 2 bases from V and 1 base from J, with 11 bases between. The CDR3 covers 15 residues. Full variable domain (outside the CDR3, taken from reference TRBV15 and TRBJ1-1): DAMVIQNPRYQVTQFGKPVTLSCSQTLNHNVMYWYQQKSSQAPKLLFHYYDKDFNNEADTPDNFQSRRPNTSFCFLDIRSPGLGDTAMYLCATSRPSRANTEAFFGQGTRLTVV.

This clone was seen just once. This sequence joins TRBV4-2 and TRBJ1-3; 7 bases fit TRBD1. The CDR3 runs to 16 residues. Looked up from germline, CDR1 is LGHNA and CDR2 is YNFKEQ. J was trimmed by 0 bases and V by 1 base; bases with no gene match: 3. Here the CDR3 DNA reads TGTGCCAGCAGCCAAGTCGGACAGGACTCTGGAAACACCATATATTTT. Translating it yields CASSQVGQDSGNTIYF.

This chain connects TRBV5-5 to TRBJ1-4; D remains unclear. This CDR3 has 16 residues. V lost 1 base and J lost 0, with 10 bases in between. Germline V lookup: CDR1 SGHKS, CDR2 YYEKEE (reference sequence). The CDR3 here is CASSLIRRATNEKLFF. The CDR3 DNA is TGTGCCAGCAGCTTGATCAGGAGGGCAACTAATGAAAAACTGTTTTTT.

CDR3 DNA: TGCAGTGCTAGTAAGCCCCTCGGGATGAGGGAGCAGTACTTC. Translating it yields CSASKPLGMREQYF. The rearrangement joins TRBV20-1 to TRBJ2-7, with a tentative D call TRBD2 (5 bases). Germline V CDR1 and CDR2: DFQATT, SNEGSKA (reference sequence). The CDR3 spans 14 residues. V lost 3 bases to trimming and J lost 7 bases, with 19 bases between them.

This clone was recorded once. This rearrangement joins TRBV19 to TRBJ1-5; TRBD1 agrees at 8 bases. The CDR3 covers 17 residues. Per germline, CDR1 LNHDA and CDR2 SQIVND (reference sequence). V dropped 2 bases and J dropped 7; count of bases not matched to a gene: 13. This CDR3 is CASSISSIDRGRQPQHF. CDR3 in DNA: TGTGCCAGTAGTATATCGTCGATAGACAGGGGAAGGCAGCCCCAGCATTTT.

The chain links TRBV24-1 to TRBJ2-1, with a possible D match to TRBD1 (5 bases). The CDR3 extends over 16 amino acids. V was clipped by 6 bases and J by 6 bases, with 20 bases between them. Germline lookup yields CDR1 KGHDR and CDR2 SFDVKD. In DNA form, the CDR3 reads TGTGCCACCAGTCGAAAGACAGCCCCGACGGGCAATGAGCAGTTCTTC. This sequence encodes CATSRKTAPTGNEQFF.

The gene calls are TRBV3-1 (or the pseudogene TRBV3-2) and TRBJ2-7; D is perhaps TRBD2 (6 bases). CDR1 is LGHDT and CDR2 is YNNKEL in the germline V gene (reference sequence). The CDR3 sequence is 17 residues long. The germline V and J ends were trimmed by 0 bases and 3 bases, with 18 bases remaining between them. In DNA form, the CDR3 reads TGTGCCAGCAGCCAAGAGGGGGGTGGCGGCCCCTACTACGAGCAGTACTTC. It encodes CASSQEGGGGPYYEQYF.

The sample holds one count of this clone. The CDR3, as DNA: TGTGCCAGTAGTATTTCCATCCGGGACAGTCCCTACGAGCAGTACTTC. This codes for CASSISIRDSPYEQYF. The chain joins TRBV19 to TRBJ2-7; the match to TRBD1 covers 7 bases. The germline V gene has CDR1 LNHDA and CDR2 SQIVND (reference sequence). J lost 2 bases, V lost 3 bases, and 10 bases had no gene match. The length of the CDR3 is 16 residues.

This sequence joins TRBV7-9 and TRBJ1-4, with no clear D. Germline CDR1 reads SEHNR; CDR2 reads FQNEAQ (reference sequence). The V gene lost 2 bases and the J gene lost 5 bases, with 15 bases spanning the gap. This CDR3 has 16 amino acids. CDR3 protein: CASSLFIGLKNEKLFF. As DNA, the CDR3 is TGTGCCAGCAGCTTATTCATAGGCCTGAAGAATGAAAAACTGTTTTTT.

This clone has more than one count but fewer than ten. This chain uses TRBV12-5 with TRBJ2-1; 10 nucleotides agree with TRBD1. The CDR3 loop spans 16 amino acids. J gave up 10 bases and V 4 bases, and 13 bases lay outside the gene matches. Germline CDR1 and CDR2: LGHNT and FRNRAP. CDR3 amino acids: CASGSTPGQGRGEQFF. CDR3 nucleotide sequence: TGTGCTAGTGGTTCGACCCCGGGACAGGGGAGAGGGGAGCAGTTCTTC.

The chain is built from TRBV12-3 or TRBV12-4 and TRBJ1-4; no definite D call. The CDR3 is 12 residues long. Trimming cost V 5 bases and J 5 bases, with 6 bases left between them. The CDR3 sequence is CASSRLNEKLFF. The CDR3 nucleotides are TGTGCCAGCAGTCGGCTCAATGAAAAACTGTTTTTT.

The chain employs TRBV5-1 and TRBJ2-2; D perhaps matches TRBD2 (6 bases). Trimming removed 0 bases at V and 5 bases at J, with 8 bases between. The CDR3 covers 14 residues. Germline V gene lookup returns CDR1 SGHRS and CDR2 YFSETQ. The CDR3 reads CASSLGLGTGELFF. The CDR3 DNA follows: TGCGCCAGCAGCTTGGGACTAGGAACCGGGGAGCTGTTTTTT. The full variable domain, rest sourced from reference TRBV5-1 and TRBJ2-2, is KAGVTQTPRYLIKTRGQQVTLSCSPISGHRSVSWYQQTPGQGLQFLFEYFSETQRNKGNFPGRFSGRQFSNSRSEMNVSTLELGDSALYLCASSLGLGTGELFFGEGSRLTVL.

The gene calls are TRBV27 and TRBJ2-1; 8 positions agree with TRBD2. The CDR3 has 15 amino acids. V gave up 5 bases and J gave up 7 bases; unmatched junction bases: 10. From germline, CDR1 is MNHEY and CDR2 SMNVEV (reference sequence). The CDR3 DNA reads as TGTGCCAGCAGTCGGACTAGCCGGAGGGGTAATGAGCAGTTCTTC. Its protein product is CASSRTSRRGNEQFF.

The table lists this clone with a few counts. The CDR3 loop is CASSAIAGGIYEQYF. The CDR3 region has the DNA TGTGCCAGCAGCGCCATAGCGGGAGGAATCTACGAGCAGTACTTC. The chain joins TRBV7-2 to TRBJ2-7, with TRBD2 identical over 10 bases. The CDR3 runs to 15 residues. The trim removed 5 bases at V and 3 bases at J, leaving 7 bases unmatched. Germline CDR1 and CDR2: SGHTA and FQGNSA.